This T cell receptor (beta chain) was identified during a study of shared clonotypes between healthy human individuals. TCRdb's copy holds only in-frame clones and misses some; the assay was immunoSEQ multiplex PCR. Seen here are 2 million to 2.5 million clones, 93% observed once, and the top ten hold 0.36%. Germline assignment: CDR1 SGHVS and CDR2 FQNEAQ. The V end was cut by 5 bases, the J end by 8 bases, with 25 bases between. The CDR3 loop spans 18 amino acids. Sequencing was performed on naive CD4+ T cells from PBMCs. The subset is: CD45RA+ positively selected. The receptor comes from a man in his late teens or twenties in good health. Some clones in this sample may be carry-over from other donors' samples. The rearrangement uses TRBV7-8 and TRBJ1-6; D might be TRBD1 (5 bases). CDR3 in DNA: TGTGCCAGCAGCCTATTGTACCGGGACCCAGAGGAGGATTCACCCCTCCACTTT. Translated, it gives CASSLLYRDPEEDSPLHF.